The clone carrying this T cell receptor (beta chain) was detected a few times. Its specificity is not known. This CDR3 spans 17 amino acids. V lost 2 bases to trimming and J lost 7 bases, with 21 bases between them. The germline V gene has CDR1 SGHTA and CDR2 FQGNSA. This sample is drawn from a study of T cell repertoires in cytomegalovirus infection. In the study overall: Both a matching HLA type and CMV infection were indicated by public TCR beta signatures. Study conclusions and caveats: Dominating the ex vivo response were TCR beta clonotypes that were CMV-specific and HLA-C-restricted.

MiXCR, run by TCRdb on the reads, gives a single entry per CDR3 protein. The sample carries fewer than 650,000 distinct CDR3 sequences, approximately 40% recorded once. V and J are TRBV7-2 and TRBJ2-1, with D possibly matching TRBD2 (6 bases). The material was cultured PBMCs, obtained from culture after CMV antigen stimulation. The TCR comes from a human donor in good health (CMV status not recorded). Some clones in this sample may be carry-over from other donors' samples. CDR3 nucleotide sequence: TGTGCCAGCAGCTTATTATTAGCGGCCAATCCATCGAATGAGCAGTTCTTC. Its translation is CASSLLLAANPSNEQFF.